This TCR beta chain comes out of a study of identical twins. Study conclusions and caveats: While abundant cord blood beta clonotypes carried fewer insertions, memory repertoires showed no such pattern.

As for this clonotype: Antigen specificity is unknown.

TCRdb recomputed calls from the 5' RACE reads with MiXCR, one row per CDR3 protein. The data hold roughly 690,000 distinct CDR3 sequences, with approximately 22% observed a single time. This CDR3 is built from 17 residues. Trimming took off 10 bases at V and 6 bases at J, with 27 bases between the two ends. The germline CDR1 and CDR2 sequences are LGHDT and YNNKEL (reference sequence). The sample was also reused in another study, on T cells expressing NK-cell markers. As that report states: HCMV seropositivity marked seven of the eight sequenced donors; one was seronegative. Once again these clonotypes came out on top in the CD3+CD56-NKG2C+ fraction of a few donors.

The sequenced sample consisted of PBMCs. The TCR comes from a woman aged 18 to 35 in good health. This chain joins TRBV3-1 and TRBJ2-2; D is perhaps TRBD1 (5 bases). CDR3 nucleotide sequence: TGTGCCACCTGCCAAGAGCCCCGGGCAGGGTATCCCGGGGAGCTGTTTTTT. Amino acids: CATCQEPRAGYPGELFF.